These 9 T cell receptor beta chains came from one sample sequenced in a study of T-cell memory formation after mild COVID-19. TCRdb itself ran the 5' RACE reads through MiXCR, one entry per CDR3 protein. The data contain under 600,000 distinct CDR3 sequences, 20% to 25% of them singletons. What was sequenced was PBMCs or a T cell subset sorted from them (not recorded which). Receptor source: an adult woman who had mild COVID-19 (a few samples of this study predate the infection). Cell type and time point are not known.

This clonotype was recorded many times. The genes are TRBV6-6 and TRBJ1-1; 10 bases fit TRBD1. This CDR3 spans 16 amino acids. V lost 5 bases, J lost 1 base, and 7 bases stayed unmatched. Germline-derived CDR1 and CDR2 are MNHNY and SVGAGI (reference sequence). CDR3 sequence reads: CASSPPDRGGNTEAFF. The CDR3 coding sequence is TGTGCCAGCAGTCCCCCGGACAGGGGGGGGAACACTGAAGCTTTCTTT.

The rearrangement uses TRBV29-1 and TRBJ1-1; no clear D. Between the trimmed V and J ends, which lost 5 bases and 0 bases, there was a span of 10 bases. In germline, CDR1 is SQVTM, CDR2 ANQGSEA. The CDR3 runs to 13 residues. The CDR3 DNA reads TGCAGCGTTTCCCAAGTCATGAACACTGAAGCTTTCTTT. This translates into CSVSQVMNTEAFF.

The sample holds a few counts of this clonotype. The chain joins TRBV7-6 to TRBJ2-7, with 7 nucleotides matching TRBD1. The CDR3 is 14 amino acids. Losses at the gene ends were 5 bases for V and 6 bases for J; bases not matched to a gene: 10. Germline-derived CDR1 and CDR2 are SGHVS and FNYEAQ. The CDR3 DNA follows: TGTGCCAGCAGCGCGAGACAGGGAACGGGCGAGCAGTACTTC. Translation: CASSARQGTGEQYF.

This clonotype was found many times. J is TRBJ2-1 and V is TRBV7-9; 9 bases are shared with TRBD2. This CDR3 region has 15 residues. Germline V CDR1 and CDR2: SEHNR, FQNEAQ (reference sequence). The V and J ends lost 6 bases and 6 bases, in that order; junction bases with no gene match: 9. CDR3 sequence reads: CASRTPGLASNEQFF. CDR3 in DNA: TGTGCCAGCAGGACTCCGGGACTAGCTAGCAATGAGCAGTTCTTC.

The chain links TRBV12-3 or TRBV12-4 to TRBJ1-1; 9 nucleotides agree with TRBD1. The CDR3 has 14 residues. Germline trimming cut 5 bases from V and 7 bases from J; bases unmatched to any gene: 8. CDR3 bases: TGTGCCAGCAGTACAGACAGGGGGTTTGGTGAAGCTTTCTTT. It codes for CASSTDRGFGEAFF.

This clonotype was detected a few times. The genes are TRBV2 and TRBJ1-1, with no clear D. Between the trimmed V and J ends, which lost 1 base and 1 base, there was a span of 4 bases. CDR3 length equals 13 residues. CDR1 and CDR2 from the germline V gene are SNHLY and FYNNEI. Written as DNA, the CDR3 is TGTGCCAGCAGTGAAGAAAGGAACACTGAAGCTTTCTTT. Residues: CASSEERNTEAFF.

There are a few counts of this clonotype. The chain links TRBV18 to TRBJ1-2, with TRBD1 identical over 7 bases. CDR1 KGHSH and CDR2 LQKENI come from the germline V gene. The CDR3 runs to 15 residues. Trimming removed 6 bases from V and 4 bases from J; junction bases left unmatched: 11. The CDR3 DNA reads TGTGCCAGCTCCCCCGATCAGGGGGGCAGCTATGGCTACACCTTC. Its protein is CASSPDQGGSYGYTF. The whole variable domain, remainder taken from reference TRBV18 and TRBJ1-2, is NAGVMQNPRHLVRRRGQEARLRCSPMKGHSHVYWYRQLPEEGLKFMVYLQKENIIDESGMPKERFSAEFPKEGPSILRIQQVVRGDSAAYFCASSPDQGGSYGYTFGSGTRLTVV.

This clonotype was found a few times. The gene calls are TRBV4-1 and TRBJ2-5; TRBD2 aligns across 8 bases. This CDR3 is built from 14 residues. Looked up from germline, CDR1 is MGHRA and CDR2 is YSYEKL. The ends lost 1 base at V and 5 bases at J; junction bases unmatched: 3. The CDR3 spells CASSQVSSGETQYF. The CDR3 DNA reads as TGCGCCAGCAGCCAAGTATCTAGCGGGGAGACCCAGTACTTC.

V usage is TRBV20-1 and J usage is TRBJ2-5; D might be TRBD2 (8 bases). Trimming removed 3 bases from V and 4 bases from J, with 18 bases in between. The CDR3 consists of 15 residues. Germline V gives CDR1 DFQATT, CDR2 SNEGSKA (reference sequence). CDR3 region: CSASRTGGGRETQYF. The CDR3 DNA follows: TGCAGTGCTAGCCGGACAGGCGGGGGGCGAGAGACCCAGTACTTC.